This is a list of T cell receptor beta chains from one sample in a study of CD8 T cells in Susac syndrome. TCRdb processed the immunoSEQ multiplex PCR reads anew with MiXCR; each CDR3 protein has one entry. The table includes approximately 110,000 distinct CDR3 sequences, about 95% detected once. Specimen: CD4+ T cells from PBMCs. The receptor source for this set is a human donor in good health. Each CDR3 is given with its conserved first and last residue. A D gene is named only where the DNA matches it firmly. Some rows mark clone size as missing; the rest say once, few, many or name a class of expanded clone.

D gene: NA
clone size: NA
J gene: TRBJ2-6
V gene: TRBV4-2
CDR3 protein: CASSSDLRANVLTF
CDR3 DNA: TGTGCCAGCAGCTCTGACCTTAGGGCCAACGTCCTGACTTTC

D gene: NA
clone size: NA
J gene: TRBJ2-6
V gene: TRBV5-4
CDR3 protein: CASRSDRSSGANVLTF
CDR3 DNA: TGTGCCAGCAGGTCCGACAGGAGCTCTGGGGCCAACGTCCTGACTTTC

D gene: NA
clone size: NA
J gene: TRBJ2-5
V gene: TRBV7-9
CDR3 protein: CASSPRQTQYF
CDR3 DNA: TGTGCCAGCAGCCCTCGACAGACCCAGTACTTC

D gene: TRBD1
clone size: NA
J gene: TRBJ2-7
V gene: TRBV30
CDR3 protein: CAWRDGQGANYEQYF
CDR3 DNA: TGTGCCTGGAGAGATGGACAGGGAGCAAACTACGAGCAGTACTTC

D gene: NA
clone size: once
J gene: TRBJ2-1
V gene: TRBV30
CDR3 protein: CAWSKPNEQFF
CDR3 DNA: TGTGCCTGGAGTAAGCCCAATGAGCAGTTCTTC

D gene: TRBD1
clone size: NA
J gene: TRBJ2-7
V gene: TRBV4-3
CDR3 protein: CASSQARARQGAYEQYF
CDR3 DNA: TGCGCCAGCAGCCAAGCCCGTGCCCGACAGGGGGCCTACGAGCAGTACTTC

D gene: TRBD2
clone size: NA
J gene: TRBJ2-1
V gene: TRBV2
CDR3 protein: CASNQRGYNEQFF
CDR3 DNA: TGTGCCAGCAACCAGCGGGGGTACAATGAGCAGTTCTTC

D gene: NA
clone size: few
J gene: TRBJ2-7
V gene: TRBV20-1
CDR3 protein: CSAELQGLSEQYF
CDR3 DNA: TGCAGTGCTGAACTACAGGGACTGAGCGAGCAGTACTTC

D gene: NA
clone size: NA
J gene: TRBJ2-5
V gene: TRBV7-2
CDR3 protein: CASSTSSWETQYF
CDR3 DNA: TGTGCCAGCAGCACTTCCTCCTGGGAGACCCAGTACTTC

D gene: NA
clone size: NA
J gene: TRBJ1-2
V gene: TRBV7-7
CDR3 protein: CASSLGDGGGYTF
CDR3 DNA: TGTGCCAGCAGCTTAGGGGATGGGGGTGGCTACACCTTC

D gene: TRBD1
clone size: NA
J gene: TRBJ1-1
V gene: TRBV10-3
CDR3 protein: CATSGTGNEGTEAFF
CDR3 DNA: TGTGCCACCTCCGGGACAGGGAACGAGGGCACTGAAGCTTTCTTT

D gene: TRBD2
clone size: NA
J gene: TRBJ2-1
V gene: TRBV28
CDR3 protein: CASSLYEGGPVNEQFF
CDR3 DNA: TGTGCCAGCAGTTTATACGAGGGAGGGCCCGTCAATGAGCAGTTCTTC

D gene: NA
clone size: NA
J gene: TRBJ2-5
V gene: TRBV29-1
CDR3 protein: CSVEPRGYKTQYF
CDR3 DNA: TGCAGCGTTGAACCCAGGGGTTACAAGACCCAGTACTTC

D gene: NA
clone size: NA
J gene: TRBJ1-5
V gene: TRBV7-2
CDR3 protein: CASTEGILSNQPQHF
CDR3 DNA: TGTGCCAGCACCGAAGGAATACTTAGCAATCAGCCCCAGCATTTT

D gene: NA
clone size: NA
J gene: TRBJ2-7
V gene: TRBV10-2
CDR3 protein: CASSESREQYF
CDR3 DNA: TGCGCCAGCAGTGAGTCGCGGGAGCAGTACTTC

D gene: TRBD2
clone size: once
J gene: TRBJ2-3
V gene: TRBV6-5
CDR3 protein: CASSYRGDTDTQYF
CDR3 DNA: TGTGCCAGCAGTTATCGGGGGGACACAGATACGCAGTATTTT

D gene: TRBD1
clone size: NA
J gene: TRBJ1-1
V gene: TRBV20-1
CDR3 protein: CSAPSGTGVNEAFF
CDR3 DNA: TGCAGTGCACCCTCCGGGACAGGGGTGAATGAAGCTTTCTTT

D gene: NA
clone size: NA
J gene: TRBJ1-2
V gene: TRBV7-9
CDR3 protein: CASSSLGGPVGYTF
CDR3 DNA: TGTGCCAGCAGCTCCCTGGGAGGCCCCGTTGGCTACACCTTC

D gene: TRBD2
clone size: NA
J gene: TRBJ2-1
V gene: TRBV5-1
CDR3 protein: CASSDRTSGSYNEQFF
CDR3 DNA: TGCGCCAGCAGTGACCGGACTAGCGGATCCTACAATGAGCAGTTCTTC

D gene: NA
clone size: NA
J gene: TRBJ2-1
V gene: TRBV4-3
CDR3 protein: CASSQESTAGEQFF
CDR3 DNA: TGCGCCAGCAGCCAAGAATCGACGGCGGGTGAGCAGTTCTTC

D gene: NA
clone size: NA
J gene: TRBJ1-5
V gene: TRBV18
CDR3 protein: CASSPGSRADQPQHF
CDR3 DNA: TGTGCCAGCTCACCGGGATCGAGGGCTGATCAGCCCCAGCATTTT

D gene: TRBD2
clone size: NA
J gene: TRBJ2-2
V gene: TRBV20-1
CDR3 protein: CSATGTSGGTPVPGELFF
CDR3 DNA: TGCAGTGCCACCGGGACTAGCGGAGGTACGCCAGTACCCGGGGAGCTGTTTTTT

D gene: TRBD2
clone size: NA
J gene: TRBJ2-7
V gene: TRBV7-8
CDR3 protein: CASSLARGLAGVIYF
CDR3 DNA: TGTGCCAGCAGCTTAGCGAGGGGGCTAGCGGGAGTAATTTACTTC

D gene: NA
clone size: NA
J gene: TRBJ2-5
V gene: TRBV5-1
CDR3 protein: CASSLAPGLQETQYF
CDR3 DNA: TGCGCCAGCAGCTTGGCCCCGGGACTTCAAGAGACCCAGTACTTC

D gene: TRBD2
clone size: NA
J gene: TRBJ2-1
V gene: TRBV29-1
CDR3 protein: CSVGSGGYNEQFF
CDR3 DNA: TGCAGCGTTGGTAGCGGGGGATACAATGAGCAGTTCTTC

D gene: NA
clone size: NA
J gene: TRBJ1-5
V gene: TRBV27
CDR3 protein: CAGMGADQPQHF
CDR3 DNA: TGTGCCGGGATGGGGGCAGATCAGCCCCAGCATTTT

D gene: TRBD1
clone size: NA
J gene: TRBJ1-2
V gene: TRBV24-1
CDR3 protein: CATSDAGQGRSFYGYTF
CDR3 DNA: TGTGCCACCAGTGACGCCGGACAGGGGCGGTCCTTCTATGGCTACACCTTC

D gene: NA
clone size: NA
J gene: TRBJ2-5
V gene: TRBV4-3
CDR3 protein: CASSQNSGASGETQYF
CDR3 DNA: TGCGCCAGCAGCCAGAATTCCGGGGCGAGCGGAGAGACCCAGTACTTC

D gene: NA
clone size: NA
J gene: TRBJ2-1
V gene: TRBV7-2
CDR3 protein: CASSFVGWSDNEQFF
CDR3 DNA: TGTGCCAGCAGCTTTGTGGGCTGGTCGGACAATGAGCAGTTCTTC

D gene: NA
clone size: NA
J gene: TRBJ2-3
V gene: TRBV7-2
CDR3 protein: CASSLEQFTDTQYF
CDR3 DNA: TGTGCCAGCAGCTTAGAACAGTTCACAGATACGCAGTATTTT

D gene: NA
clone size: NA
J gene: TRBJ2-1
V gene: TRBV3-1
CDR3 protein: CASSLLRSSSYNEQFF
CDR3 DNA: TGTGCCAGCAGTCTCCTCAGGTCTAGCTCCTACAATGAGCAGTTCTTC

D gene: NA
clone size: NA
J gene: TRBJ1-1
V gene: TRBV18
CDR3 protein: CASSVTQNTEAFF
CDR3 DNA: TGTGCCAGCTCAGTAACCCAGAACACTGAAGCTTTCTTT

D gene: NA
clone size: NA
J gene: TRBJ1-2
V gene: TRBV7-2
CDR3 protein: CASSDQDTSNYGYTF
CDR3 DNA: TGTGCCAGCAGCGACCAGGACACATCTAACTATGGCTACACCTTC

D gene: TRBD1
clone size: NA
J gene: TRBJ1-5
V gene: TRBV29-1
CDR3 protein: CSVGTADQPQHF
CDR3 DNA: TGCAGCGTCGGGACAGCTGATCAGCCCCAGCATTTT

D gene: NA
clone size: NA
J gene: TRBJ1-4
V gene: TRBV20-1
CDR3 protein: CSSPIGEKLFF
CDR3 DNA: TGCAGTAGCCCTATTGGTGAAAAACTGTTTTTT

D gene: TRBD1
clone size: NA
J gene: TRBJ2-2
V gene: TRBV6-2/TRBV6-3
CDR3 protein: CASSDRGTGELFF
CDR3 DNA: TGTGCCAGTTCGGACAGGGGCACCGGGGAGCTGTTTTTT

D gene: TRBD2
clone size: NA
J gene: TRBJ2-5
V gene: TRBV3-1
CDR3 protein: CASSQTSVGETQYF
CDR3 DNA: TGTGCCAGCAGCCAAACTAGCGTTGGAGAGACCCAGTACTTC

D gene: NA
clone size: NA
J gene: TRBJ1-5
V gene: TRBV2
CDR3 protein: CASGPSGNQPQHF
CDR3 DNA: TGTGCCAGCGGCCCCTCGGGCAATCAGCCCCAGCATTTT

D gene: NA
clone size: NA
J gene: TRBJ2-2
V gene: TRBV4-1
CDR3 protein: CASSQVGAANTGELFF
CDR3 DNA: TGCGCCAGCAGCCAAGTCGGGGCAGCGAACACCGGGGAGCTGTTTTTT

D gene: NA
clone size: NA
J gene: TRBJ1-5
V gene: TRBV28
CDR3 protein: CASSSGMDGNQPQHF
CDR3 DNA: TGTGCCAGCAGTTCAGGGATGGACGGCAATCAGCCCCAGCATTTT

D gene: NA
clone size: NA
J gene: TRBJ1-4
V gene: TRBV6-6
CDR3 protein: CASSSSNEKLFF
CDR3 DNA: TGTGCCAGCAGTTCGTCGAATGAAAAACTGTTTTTT

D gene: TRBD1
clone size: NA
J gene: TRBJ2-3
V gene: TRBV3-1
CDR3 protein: CASSFWTGSFTQYF
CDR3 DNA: TGTGCCAGCAGCTTTTGGACAGGTAGTTTTACGCAGTATTTT